This TCR beta chain appears in the sequencing data of a study of OX40 agonist ivuxolimab in advanced cancers. The CDR3 runs to 15 residues. V lost 3 bases, J lost 4 bases, and 4 bases stayed unmatched. Germline CDR1 is KGHSH and CDR2 is LQKENI. The sampling schedule covered blood at baseline, cycle 4 day 1, and cycle 7 day 1. The table came from immunoSEQ multiplex PCR; TCRdb's copy has only in-frame clones and leaves some out. The repertoire includes some 98,000 clones, about four fifths of them detected once, and over 1.1% sits in the top ten. For this clone: The antigen remains unidentified.

Whole-study results and caveats: Among expanded peripheral T cells, antigen specificity went undetermined. With doses of 0.1 to 3.0 mg/kg, CD4+ and CD8+ blood T cells had undergone clonal expansion by week 6. More expanded clones were seen, on average, in CD8+ T cells than in CD4+.

The source was CD4+ or CD8+ T cells sorted from blood, collected in a trial of the OX40 agonist ivuxolimab. The rearrangement links TRBV18 to TRBJ2-7, with 12 bases aligning to TRBD1. This TCR came from an adult with an advanced solid tumor such as melanoma, head and neck, liver or kidney cancer. In nucleotides, the CDR3 is TGTGCCAGCTCACCTGGGACAGGGGGCGTTTACGAGCAGTACTTC. The encoded protein is CASSPGTGGVYEQYF.